The next 5 T cell receptor beta chains were all read from a single sample in a study of blood T cells in healthy people across ages. Using a J-beta primer mix together with a sample-barcoded 5' primer, a second PCR was run for roughly 6 to 12 cycles. From the 5' RACE reads, TCRdb called clonotypes with MiXCR, one entry per CDR3 protein. The sample records some 1.4 million distinct CDR3 sequences, roughly 45% being singletons. The sequenced material came from blood. These receptors were taken from a woman younger than 30 in good health.

A few counts support this clonotype. The chain combines TRBV11-2 with TRBJ1-5; D not resolved. Trimming pared 5 bases from V and 7 bases from J, leaving 12 bases between. The V gene's germline CDR1 is SGHAT and CDR2 FQNNGV. The CDR3 is made up of 13 amino acids. Here the CDR3 reads CASSRTLEQPQHF. The CDR3 DNA is TGTGCCAGCAGCCGGACCCTGGAACAGCCCCAGCATTTT. Full variable domain (rest looked up from reference TRBV11-2 and TRBJ1-5): EAGVAQSPRYKIIEKRQSVAFWCNPISGHATLYWYQQILGQGPKLLIQFQNNGVVDDSQLPKDRFSAERLKGVDSTLKIQPAKLEDSAVYLCASSRTLEQPQHFGDGTRLSIL.

This clonotype was recorded a few times. The gene calls are TRBV3-1 and TRBJ1-1; D not certain. The ends were cut back, 2 bases at V and 4 bases at J, with 14 bases in the middle. Germline CDR1 reads LGHDT; CDR2 reads YNNKEL (reference sequence). The CDR3 runs to 15 residues. The CDR3 DNA sequence: TGTGCCAGCAGCCAACTGGGTGCTAGCGGCACTGAAGCTTTCTTT. Encoded protein: CASSQLGASGTEAFF.

This sequence joins TRBV19 and TRBJ2-1; D is uncertain. With the DNA end fitting TRBJ2-7 better, the J assignment may be wrong. The germline CDR1 and CDR2 sequences are LNHDA and SQIVND (reference sequence). This CDR3 comprises 13 residues. CDR3 sequence (DNA): TGTGCCAGTCTGGGCAGGTACTACAATGAGCAGTACTTC. It translates to CASLGRYYNEQYF.

The chain links TRBV15 to TRBJ2-5; possibly TRBD1 for D (5 bases). The tail of the sequence fits TRBJ2-7 better, so the J call may be wrong. CDR3 length: 13 residues. Germline lookup yields CDR1 LNHNV and CDR2 YYDKDF (reference sequence). The CDR3 DNA reads TGTGCCACCAGTACCTTCAGGGCCTACGAGCAGTACTTC. It yields the protein CATSTFRAYEQYF.

V is TRBV13 and J is TRBJ2-1; 7 bases fit TRBD2. The trim removed 5 bases at V and 4 bases at J, leaving 11 bases unmatched. The CDR3 is 16 residues long. Germline assignment: CDR1 PRHDT and CDR2 FYEKMQ (reference sequence). In DNA form, the CDR3 reads TGTGCCAGCAGCCCCACCTTGGGGACTATTTACAATGAGCAGTTCTTC. Translating gives CASSPTLGTIYNEQFF.